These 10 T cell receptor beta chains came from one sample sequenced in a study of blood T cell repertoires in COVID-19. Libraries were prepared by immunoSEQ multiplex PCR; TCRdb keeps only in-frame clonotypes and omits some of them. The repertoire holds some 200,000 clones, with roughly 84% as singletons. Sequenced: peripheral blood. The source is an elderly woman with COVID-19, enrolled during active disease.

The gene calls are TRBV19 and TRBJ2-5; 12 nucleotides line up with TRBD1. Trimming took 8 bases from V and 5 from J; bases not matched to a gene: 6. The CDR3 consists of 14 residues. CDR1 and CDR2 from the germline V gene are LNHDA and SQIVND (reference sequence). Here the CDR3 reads CASSGTGGPETQYF. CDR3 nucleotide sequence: TGTGCCAGTTCTGGGACAGGGGGCCCGGAGACCCAGTACTTC.

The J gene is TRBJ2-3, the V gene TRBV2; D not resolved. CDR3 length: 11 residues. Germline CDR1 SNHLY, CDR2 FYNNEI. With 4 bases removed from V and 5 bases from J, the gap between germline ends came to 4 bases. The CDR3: CASSVKDTQYF. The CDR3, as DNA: TGTGCCAGCAGTGTAAAAGATACGCAGTATTTT.

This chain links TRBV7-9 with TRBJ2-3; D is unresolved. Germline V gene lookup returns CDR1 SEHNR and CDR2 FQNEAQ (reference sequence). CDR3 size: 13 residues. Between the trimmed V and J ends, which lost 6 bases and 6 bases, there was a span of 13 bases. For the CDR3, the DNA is TGTGCCAGCAGTCGAGTGAGATCTGATACGCAGTATTTT. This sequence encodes CASSRVRSDTQYF.

CDR3 bases: TGTGCCAGCTCACCCTTACAGGATAACTATGGCTACACCTTC. The encoded protein is CASSPLQDNYGYTF. This chain uses TRBV18 with TRBJ1-2; D is perhaps TRBD1 (5 bases). Trimming took 3 bases from V and 1 from J, leaving 9 bases between them. Germline values: CDR1 KGHSH, CDR2 LQKENI. CDR3 length equals 14 residues.

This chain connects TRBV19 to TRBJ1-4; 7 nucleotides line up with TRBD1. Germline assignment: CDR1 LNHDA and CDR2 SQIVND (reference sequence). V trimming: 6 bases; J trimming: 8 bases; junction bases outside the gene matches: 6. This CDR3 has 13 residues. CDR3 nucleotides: TGTGCCAGTAGACAGGGGAGAGGCGAAAAACTGTTTTTT. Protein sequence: CASRQGRGEKLFF.

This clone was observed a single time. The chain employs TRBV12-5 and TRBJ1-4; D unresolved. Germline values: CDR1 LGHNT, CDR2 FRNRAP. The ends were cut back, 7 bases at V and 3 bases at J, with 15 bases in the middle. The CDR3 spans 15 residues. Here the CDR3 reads CASVPSGSPNEKLFF. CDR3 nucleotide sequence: TGTGCTAGTGTCCCCTCCGGGTCTCCTAATGAAAAACTGTTTTTT.

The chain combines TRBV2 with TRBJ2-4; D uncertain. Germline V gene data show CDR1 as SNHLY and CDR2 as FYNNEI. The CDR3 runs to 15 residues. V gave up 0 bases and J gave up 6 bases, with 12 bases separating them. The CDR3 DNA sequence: TGTGCCAGCAGTGAAGCGCTTCCTGGGCTAAACATTCAGTACTTC. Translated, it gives CASSEALPGLNIQYF. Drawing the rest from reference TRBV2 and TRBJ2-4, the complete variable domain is EPEVTQTPSHQVTQMGQEVILRCVPISNHLYFYWYRQILGQKVEFLVSFYNNEISEKSEIFDDQFSVERPDGSNFTLKIRSTKLEDSAMYFCASSEALPGLNIQYFGAGTRLSVL.

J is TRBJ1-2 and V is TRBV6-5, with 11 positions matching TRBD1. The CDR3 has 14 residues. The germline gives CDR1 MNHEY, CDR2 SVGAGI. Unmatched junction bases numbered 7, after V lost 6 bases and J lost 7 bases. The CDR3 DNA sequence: TGTGCCAGCAGCATGGACAGGGGGCGCGGTGGCTACACCTTC. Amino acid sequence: CASSMDRGRGGYTF.

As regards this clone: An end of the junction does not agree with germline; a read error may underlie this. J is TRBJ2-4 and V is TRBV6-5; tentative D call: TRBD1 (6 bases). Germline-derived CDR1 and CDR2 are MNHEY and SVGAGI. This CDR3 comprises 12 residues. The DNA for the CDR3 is TGTGCCAGCAGGTCCTCTCGCGACAGGAAAAACTTC. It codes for CASRSSRDRKNF.

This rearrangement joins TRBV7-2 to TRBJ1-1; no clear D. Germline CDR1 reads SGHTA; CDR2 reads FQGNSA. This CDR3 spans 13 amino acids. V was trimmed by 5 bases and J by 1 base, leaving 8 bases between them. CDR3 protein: CASSLFGNTEAFF. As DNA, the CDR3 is TGTGCCAGCAGCCTTTTCGGGAACACTGAAGCTTTCTTT.